A selection of T cell receptor beta chains follows, all from one sample in a study of blood T cell repertoires in COVID-19. TCRdb's table, derived via immunoSEQ multiplex PCR, lists solely in-frame clones and lacks some. The repertoire includes about 80,000 clones, 76% of them detected once, and approximately 15% sits in the top ten. The sample consisted of peripheral blood. The receptors come from a man between 65 and 85 years old with active or convalescent COVID-19. Each CDR3 is given without its conserved first and last residue. Clone size is not always given. Where it is, it says once, few, many or a class for expanded clones.

clone size: -
V gene: TRBV2
J gene: TRBJ2-7
CDR3 protein: ASGQDSYEQY

clone size: -
V gene: TRBV11-3
J gene: TRBJ1-3
CDR3 protein: ASSLVNSGNTIY

clone size: -
V gene: TRBV9
J gene: TRBJ1-5
CDR3 protein: ASSPYRSSNQPQH

clone size: once
V gene: TRBV7-9
J gene: TRBJ2-3
CDR3 protein: ASSSLSSGGVTSTDTQY

clone size: -
V gene: TRBV7-2
J gene: TRBJ2-1
CDR3 protein: ASSWTSGGAGEQF

clone size: -
V gene: TRBV6-1
J gene: TRBJ1-1
CDR3 protein: ASSEGSGGYTEAF

clone size: -
V gene: TRBV29-1
J gene: TRBJ2-1
CDR3 protein: SVFGGGISNEQF

clone size: few
V gene: TRBV10-3
J gene: TRBJ1-2
CDR3 protein: AIRGGDGGYT

clone size: few
V gene: TRBV7-9
J gene: TRBJ2-7
CDR3 protein: ASSGQAYEQY

clone size: -
V gene: TRBV6-1
J gene: TRBJ2-1
CDR3 protein: ASSEQGSSYNEQF

clone size: -
V gene: TRBV11-3
J gene: TRBJ2-1
CDR3 protein: ASSSRTGRYEQF

clone size: -
V gene: TRBV20-1
J gene: TRBJ2-1
CDR3 protein: SASGTREQF

clone size: -
V gene: TRBV4-2
J gene: TRBJ1-2
CDR3 protein: ASSQGEAGDYGYT

clone size: -
V gene: TRBV18
J gene: TRBJ1-6
CDR3 protein: ASSPDRVDSPLH

clone size: -
V gene: TRBV5-1
J gene: TRBJ1-2
CDR3 protein: ASSLLAGGGYGYT

clone size: -
V gene: TRBV3-1/TRBV3-2
J gene: TRBJ2-3
CDR3 protein: ASSQLGGTDTQY

clone size: -
V gene: TRBV6-5
J gene: TRBJ2-5
CDR3 protein: ASSYRDYKETQY

clone size: -
V gene: TRBV11-3
J gene: TRBJ1-1
CDR3 protein: ASSLESGTEAF

clone size: -
V gene: TRBV25-1
J gene: TRBJ1-3
CDR3 protein: ASTRDSGNTIY

clone size: -
V gene: TRBV28
J gene: TRBJ2-3
CDR3 protein: ASRTGADTQY

clone size: -
V gene: TRBV9
J gene: TRBJ1-5
CDR3 protein: ASSVSEGGNQPQH

clone size: few
V gene: TRBV6-5
J gene: TRBJ1-3
CDR3 protein: ASSYAIQGNTIY

clone size: -
V gene: TRBV5-8
J gene: TRBJ1-2
CDR3 protein: ASSQLSSGGGPYGYT

clone size: -
V gene: TRBV20-1
J gene: TRBJ1-2
CDR3 protein: RAGQVYGYT

clone size: -
V gene: TRBV11-2
J gene: TRBJ2-7
CDR3 protein: ASSLGLIYEQY

clone size: -
V gene: TRBV10-3
J gene: TRBJ1-4
CDR3 protein: ATQTGQREKLF

clone size: -
V gene: TRBV2
J gene: TRBJ1-1
CDR3 protein: ASSESREGEAF

clone size: -
V gene: TRBV28
J gene: TRBJ1-1
CDR3 protein: ASITTRQGAEAF

clone size: -
V gene: TRBV5-6
J gene: TRBJ1-1
CDR3 protein: ASSRGRVMNTEAF

clone size: -
V gene: TRBV5-1
J gene: TRBJ2-1
CDR3 protein: ASSPTTPSNEQF

clone size: -
V gene: TRBV11-3
J gene: TRBJ1-1
CDR3 protein: ASRRQGLAEAF

clone size: -
V gene: TRBV7-9
J gene: TRBJ2-5
CDR3 protein: ASSAGQSQETQY

clone size: -
V gene: TRBV19
J gene: TRBJ2-3
CDR3 protein: ASRDRGDTDTQY

clone size: -
V gene: TRBV9
J gene: TRBJ2-1
CDR3 protein: ASSVAGTTLGEQF

clone size: -
V gene: TRBV7-9
J gene: TRBJ2-3
CDR3 protein: ASSSKRGITDTQY

clone size: -
V gene: TRBV5-1
J gene: TRBJ1-1
CDR3 protein: ASSYFPGQEYTEAF

clone size: -
V gene: TRBV7-2
J gene: TRBJ2-7
CDR3 protein: ASSQTSGYYEQY

clone size: once
V gene: TRBV6-6
J gene: TRBJ1-1
CDR3 protein: ASSYLAVNTEAF

clone size: -
V gene: TRBV11-2
J gene: TRBJ1-4
CDR3 protein: ASSLGPGQVEKLF

clone size: -
V gene: TRBV29-1
J gene: TRBJ1-3
CDR3 protein: SAGRSGNTIY

clone size: few
V gene: TRBV3-1/TRBV3-2
J gene: TRBJ1-5
CDR3 protein: ASSRTSDQPQH

clone size: -
V gene: TRBV28
J gene: TRBJ1-1
CDR3 protein: ASSLGVGKAF

clone size: once
V gene: TRBV27
J gene: TRBJ2-7
CDR3 protein: ASRERTQSYEQY

clone size: few
V gene: TRBV7-2
J gene: TRBJ1-2
CDR3 protein: ASSLRIAKGYT

clone size: -
V gene: TRBV29-1
J gene: TRBJ2-3
CDR3 protein: SVVVRAGGTDTQY

clone size: -
V gene: TRBV5-1
J gene: TRBJ1-4
CDR3 protein: ASSYRTGGGEKLF

clone size: -
V gene: TRBV12-3/TRBV12-4
J gene: TRBJ1-5
CDR3 protein: ASSFRSQPQH

clone size: -
V gene: TRBV2
J gene: TRBJ1-6
CDR3 protein: ASSEGTGVTLH

clone size: many
V gene: TRBV2
J gene: TRBJ2-7
CDR3 protein: ASNRQGAYEQY

clone size: -
V gene: TRBV5-5
J gene: TRBJ2-5
CDR3 protein: ASSGRVQETQY

clone size: -
V gene: TRBV24-1
J gene: TRBJ2-3
CDR3 protein: ATSELQGARYTQY

clone size: few
V gene: TRBV3-1/TRBV3-2
J gene: TRBJ1-2
CDR3 protein: ASSQNTIYGYT

clone size: -
V gene: TRBV19
J gene: TRBJ2-6
CDR3 protein: ASNIVAGRNGANVLT

clone size: once
V gene: TRBV7-2
J gene: TRBJ2-3
CDR3 protein: ASRSLTGDTQY

clone size: -
V gene: TRBV6-4
J gene: TRBJ1-2
CDR3 protein: ASSEFPGQGYGYT

clone size: -
V gene: TRBV30
J gene: TRBJ2-7
CDR3 protein: AWDRDSTYEQY

clone size: few
V gene: TRBV11-3
J gene: TRBJ2-3
CDR3 protein: ASSLVRGGTDTQY

clone size: once
V gene: TRBV7-9
J gene: TRBJ1-1
CDR3 protein: ASSLHRDKAF